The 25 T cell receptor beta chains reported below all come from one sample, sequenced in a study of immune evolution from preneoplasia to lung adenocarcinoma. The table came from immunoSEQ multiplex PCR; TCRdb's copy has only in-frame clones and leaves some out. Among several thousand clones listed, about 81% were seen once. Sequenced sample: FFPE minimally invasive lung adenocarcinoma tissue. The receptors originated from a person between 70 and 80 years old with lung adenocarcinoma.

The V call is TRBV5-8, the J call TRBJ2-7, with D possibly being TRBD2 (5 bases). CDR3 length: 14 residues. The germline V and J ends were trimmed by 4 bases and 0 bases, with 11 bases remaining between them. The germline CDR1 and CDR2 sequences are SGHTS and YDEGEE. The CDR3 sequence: CASSRRPNSYEQYF. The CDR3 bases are TGTGCCAGCAGCCGGAGGCCTAACTCCTACGAGCAGTACTTC.

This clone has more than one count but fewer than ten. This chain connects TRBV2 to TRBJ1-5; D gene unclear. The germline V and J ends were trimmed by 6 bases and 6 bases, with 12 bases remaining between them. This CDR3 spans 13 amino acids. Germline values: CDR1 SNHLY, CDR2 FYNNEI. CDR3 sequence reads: CASSAFRGQPQHF. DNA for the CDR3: TGTGCCAGCAGCGCGTTCCGGGGTCAGCCCCAGCATTTT.

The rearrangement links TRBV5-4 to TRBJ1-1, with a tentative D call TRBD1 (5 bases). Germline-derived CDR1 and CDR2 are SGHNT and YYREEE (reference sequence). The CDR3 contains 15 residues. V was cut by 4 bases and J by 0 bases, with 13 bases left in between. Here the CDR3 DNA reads TGTGCCAGCAGCCCAGCCGGGGGGTTGAACACTGAAGCTTTCTTT. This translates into CASSPAGGLNTEAFF.

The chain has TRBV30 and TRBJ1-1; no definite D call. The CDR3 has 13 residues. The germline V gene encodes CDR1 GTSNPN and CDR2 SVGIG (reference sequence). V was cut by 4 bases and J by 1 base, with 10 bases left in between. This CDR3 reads CAWTRVGNTEAFF. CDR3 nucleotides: TGTGCCTGGACGAGGGTAGGGAACACTGAAGCTTTCTTT. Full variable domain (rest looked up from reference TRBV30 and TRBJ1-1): SQTIHQWPATLVQPVGSPLSLECTVEGTSNPNLYWYRQAAGRGLQLLFYSVGIGQISSEVPQNLSASRPQDRQFILSSKKLLLSDSGFYLCAWTRVGNTEAFFGQGTRLTVV.

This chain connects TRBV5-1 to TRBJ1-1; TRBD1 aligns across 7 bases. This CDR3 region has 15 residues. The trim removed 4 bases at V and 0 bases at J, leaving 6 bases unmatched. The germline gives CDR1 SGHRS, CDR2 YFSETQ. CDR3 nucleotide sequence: TGCGCCAGCAGCACGACAGGGAACATGAACACTGAAGCTTTCTTT. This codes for CASSTTGNMNTEAFF.

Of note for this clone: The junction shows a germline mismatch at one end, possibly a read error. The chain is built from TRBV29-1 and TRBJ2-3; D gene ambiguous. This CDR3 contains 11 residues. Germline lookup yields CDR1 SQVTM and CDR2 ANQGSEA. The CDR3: CSVDSAAFFFF. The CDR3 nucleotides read TGCAGCGTTGACTCTGCAGCCTTTTTCTTTTTT.

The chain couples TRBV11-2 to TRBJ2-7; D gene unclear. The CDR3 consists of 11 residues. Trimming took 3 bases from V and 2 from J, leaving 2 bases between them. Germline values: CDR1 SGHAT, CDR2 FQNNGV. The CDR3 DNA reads TGTGCCAGCAGCTTCGCCTACGAGCAGTACTTC. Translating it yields CASSFAYEQYF.

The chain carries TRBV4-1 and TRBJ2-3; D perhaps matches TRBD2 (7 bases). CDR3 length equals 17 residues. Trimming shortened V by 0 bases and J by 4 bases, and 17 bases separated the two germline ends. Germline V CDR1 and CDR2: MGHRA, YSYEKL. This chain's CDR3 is CASSQDRAGAQADTQYF. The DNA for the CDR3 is TGCGCCAGCAGCCAAGATCGGGCGGGGGCCCAGGCAGATACGCAGTATTTT.

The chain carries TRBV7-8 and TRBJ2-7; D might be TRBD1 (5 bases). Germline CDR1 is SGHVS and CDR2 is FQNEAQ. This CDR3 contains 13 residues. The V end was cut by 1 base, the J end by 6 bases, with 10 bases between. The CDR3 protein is CASSLVGAFEQYF. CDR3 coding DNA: TGTGCCAGCAGCTTAGTTGGGGCTTTCGAGCAGTACTTC.

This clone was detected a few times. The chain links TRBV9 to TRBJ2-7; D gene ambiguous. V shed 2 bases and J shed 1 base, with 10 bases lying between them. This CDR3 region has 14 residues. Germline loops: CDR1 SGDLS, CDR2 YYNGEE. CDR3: CASSVLGESYEQYF. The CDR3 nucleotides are TGTGCCAGCAGCGTGCTAGGCGAATCCTACGAGCAGTACTTC.

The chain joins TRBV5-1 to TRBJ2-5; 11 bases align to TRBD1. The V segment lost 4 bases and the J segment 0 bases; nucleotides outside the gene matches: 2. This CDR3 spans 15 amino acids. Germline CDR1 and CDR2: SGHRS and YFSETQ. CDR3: CASSGGQGDQETQYF. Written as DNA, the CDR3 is TGCGCCAGCAGCGGGGGACAGGGGGACCAAGAGACCCAGTACTTC.

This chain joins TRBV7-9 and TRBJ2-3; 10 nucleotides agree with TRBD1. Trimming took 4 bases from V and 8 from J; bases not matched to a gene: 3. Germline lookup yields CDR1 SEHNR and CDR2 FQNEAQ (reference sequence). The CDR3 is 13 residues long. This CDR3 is CASSSRDRGTQYF. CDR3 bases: TGTGCCAGCAGCTCACGGGACAGGGGTACGCAGTATTTT.

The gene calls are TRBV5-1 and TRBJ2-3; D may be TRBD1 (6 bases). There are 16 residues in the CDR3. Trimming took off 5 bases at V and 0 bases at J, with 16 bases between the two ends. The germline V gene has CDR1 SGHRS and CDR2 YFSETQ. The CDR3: CASSQPGHPSTDTQYF. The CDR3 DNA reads TGCGCCAGCAGTCAACCGGGACACCCTAGCACAGATACGCAGTATTTT.

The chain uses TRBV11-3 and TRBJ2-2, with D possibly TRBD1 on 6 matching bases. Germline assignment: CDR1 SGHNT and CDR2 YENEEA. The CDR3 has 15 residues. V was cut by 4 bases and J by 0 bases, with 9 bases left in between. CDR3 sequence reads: CASSSRTANTGELFF. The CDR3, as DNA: TGTGCCAGCAGCTCTAGGACAGCGAACACCGGGGAGCTGTTTTTT.

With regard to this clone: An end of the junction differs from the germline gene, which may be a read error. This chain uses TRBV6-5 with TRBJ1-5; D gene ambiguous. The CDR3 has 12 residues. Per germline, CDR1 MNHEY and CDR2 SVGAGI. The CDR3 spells CVSSSGTQLQHF. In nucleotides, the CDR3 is TGTGTCAGCAGTTCGGGAACTCAGCTCCAGCATTTT.

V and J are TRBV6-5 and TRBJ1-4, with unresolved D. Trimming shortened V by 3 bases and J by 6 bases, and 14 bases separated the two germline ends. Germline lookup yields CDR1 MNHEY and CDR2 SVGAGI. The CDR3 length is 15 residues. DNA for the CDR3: TGTGCCAGCAGTTATGGCGGCCACTCTGATGAAAAACTGTTTTTT. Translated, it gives CASSYGGHSDEKLFF.

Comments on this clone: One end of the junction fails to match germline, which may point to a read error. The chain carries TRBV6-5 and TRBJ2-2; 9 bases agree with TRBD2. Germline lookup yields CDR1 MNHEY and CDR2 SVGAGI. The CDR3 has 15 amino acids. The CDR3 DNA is TGTGCCAGCACTTACGCTAGCGGGGTCACCGGGGAGCTGTTTTTT. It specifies CASTYASGVTGELFF.

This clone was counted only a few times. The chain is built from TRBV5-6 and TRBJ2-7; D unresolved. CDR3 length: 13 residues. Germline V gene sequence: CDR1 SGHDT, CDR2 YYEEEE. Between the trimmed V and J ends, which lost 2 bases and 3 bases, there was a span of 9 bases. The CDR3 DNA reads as TGTGCCAGCAGCTTCTTGAAGGTCTACGAGCAGTACTTC. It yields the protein CASSFLKVYEQYF.

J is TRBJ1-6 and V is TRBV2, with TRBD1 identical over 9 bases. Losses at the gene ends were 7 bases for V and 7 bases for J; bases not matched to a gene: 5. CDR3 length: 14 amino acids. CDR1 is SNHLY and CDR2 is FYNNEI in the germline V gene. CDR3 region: CASTADRGNSPLHF. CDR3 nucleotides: TGTGCCAGCACGGCGGACAGGGGCAATTCACCCCTCCACTTT.

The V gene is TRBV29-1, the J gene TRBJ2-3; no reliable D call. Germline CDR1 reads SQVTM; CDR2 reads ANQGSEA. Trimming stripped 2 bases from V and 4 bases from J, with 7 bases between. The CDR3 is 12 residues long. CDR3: CSVENRADTQYF. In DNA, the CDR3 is TGCAGCGTTGAAAACCGGGCAGATACGCAGTATTTT.

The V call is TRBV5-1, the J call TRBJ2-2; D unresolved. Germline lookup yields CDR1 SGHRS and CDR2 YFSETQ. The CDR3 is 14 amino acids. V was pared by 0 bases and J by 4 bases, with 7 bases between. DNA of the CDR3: TGCGCCAGCAGCTTGGCAGAGGTCACCGGGGAGCTGTTTTTT. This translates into CASSLAEVTGELFF.

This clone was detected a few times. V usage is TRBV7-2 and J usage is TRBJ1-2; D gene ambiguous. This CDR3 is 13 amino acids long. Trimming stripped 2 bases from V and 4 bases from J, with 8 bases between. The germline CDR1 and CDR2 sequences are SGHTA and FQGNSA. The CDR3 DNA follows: TGTGCCAGCAGCTTACCGGGAGGCTATGGCTACACCTTC. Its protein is CASSLPGGYGYTF. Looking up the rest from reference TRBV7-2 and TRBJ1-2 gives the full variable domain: GAGVSQSPSNKVTEKGKDVELRCDPISGHTALYWYRQSLGQGLEFLIYFQGNSAPDKSGLPSDRFSAERTGGSVSTLTIQRTQQEDSAVYLCASSLPGGYGYTFGSGTRLTVV.

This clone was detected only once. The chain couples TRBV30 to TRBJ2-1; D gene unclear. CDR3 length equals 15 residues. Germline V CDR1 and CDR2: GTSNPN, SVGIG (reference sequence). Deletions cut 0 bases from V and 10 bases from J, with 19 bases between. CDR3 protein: CAWSVRPNSPREQFF. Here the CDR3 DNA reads TGTGCCTGGAGTGTACGCCCCAACAGCCCAAGGGAGCAGTTCTTC.

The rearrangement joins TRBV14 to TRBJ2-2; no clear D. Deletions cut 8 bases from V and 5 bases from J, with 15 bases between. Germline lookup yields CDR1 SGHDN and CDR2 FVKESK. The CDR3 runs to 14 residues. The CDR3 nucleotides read TGTGCCAGCTCTCCGGACCTCGGGACCGGGGAGCTGTTTTTT. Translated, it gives CASSPDLGTGELFF.

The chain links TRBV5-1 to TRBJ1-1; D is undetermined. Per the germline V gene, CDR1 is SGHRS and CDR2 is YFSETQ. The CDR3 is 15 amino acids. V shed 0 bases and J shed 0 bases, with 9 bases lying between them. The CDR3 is CASSLDGSMNTEAFF. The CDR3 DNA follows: TGCGCCAGCAGCTTGGATGGCAGCATGAACACTGAAGCTTTCTTT.